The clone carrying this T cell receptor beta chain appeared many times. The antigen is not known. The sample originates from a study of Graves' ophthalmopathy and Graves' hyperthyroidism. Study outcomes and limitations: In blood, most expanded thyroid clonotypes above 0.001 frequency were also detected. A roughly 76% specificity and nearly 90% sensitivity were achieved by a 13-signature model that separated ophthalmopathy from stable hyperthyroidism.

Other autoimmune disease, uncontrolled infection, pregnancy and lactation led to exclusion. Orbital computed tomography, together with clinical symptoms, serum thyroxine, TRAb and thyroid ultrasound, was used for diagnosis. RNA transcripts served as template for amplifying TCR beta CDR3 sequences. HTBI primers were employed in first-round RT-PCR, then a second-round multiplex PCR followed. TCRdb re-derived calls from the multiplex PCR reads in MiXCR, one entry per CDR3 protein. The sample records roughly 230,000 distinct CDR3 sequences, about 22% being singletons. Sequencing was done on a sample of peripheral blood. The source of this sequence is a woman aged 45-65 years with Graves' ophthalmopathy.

The chain's CDR3 is CASSWTGPDNTGELFF. The CDR3 bases are TGTGCCAGCAGCTGGACAGGACCAGACAACACCGGGGAGCTGTTTTTT. The gene calls are TRBV11-2 and TRBJ2-2, with 7 bases lining up with TRBD1. This CDR3 spans 16 amino acids. The J segment lost 2 bases and the V segment lost 4 bases, leaving 7 bases of the junction unmatched. Germline CDR1 and CDR2: SGHAT and FQNNGV.